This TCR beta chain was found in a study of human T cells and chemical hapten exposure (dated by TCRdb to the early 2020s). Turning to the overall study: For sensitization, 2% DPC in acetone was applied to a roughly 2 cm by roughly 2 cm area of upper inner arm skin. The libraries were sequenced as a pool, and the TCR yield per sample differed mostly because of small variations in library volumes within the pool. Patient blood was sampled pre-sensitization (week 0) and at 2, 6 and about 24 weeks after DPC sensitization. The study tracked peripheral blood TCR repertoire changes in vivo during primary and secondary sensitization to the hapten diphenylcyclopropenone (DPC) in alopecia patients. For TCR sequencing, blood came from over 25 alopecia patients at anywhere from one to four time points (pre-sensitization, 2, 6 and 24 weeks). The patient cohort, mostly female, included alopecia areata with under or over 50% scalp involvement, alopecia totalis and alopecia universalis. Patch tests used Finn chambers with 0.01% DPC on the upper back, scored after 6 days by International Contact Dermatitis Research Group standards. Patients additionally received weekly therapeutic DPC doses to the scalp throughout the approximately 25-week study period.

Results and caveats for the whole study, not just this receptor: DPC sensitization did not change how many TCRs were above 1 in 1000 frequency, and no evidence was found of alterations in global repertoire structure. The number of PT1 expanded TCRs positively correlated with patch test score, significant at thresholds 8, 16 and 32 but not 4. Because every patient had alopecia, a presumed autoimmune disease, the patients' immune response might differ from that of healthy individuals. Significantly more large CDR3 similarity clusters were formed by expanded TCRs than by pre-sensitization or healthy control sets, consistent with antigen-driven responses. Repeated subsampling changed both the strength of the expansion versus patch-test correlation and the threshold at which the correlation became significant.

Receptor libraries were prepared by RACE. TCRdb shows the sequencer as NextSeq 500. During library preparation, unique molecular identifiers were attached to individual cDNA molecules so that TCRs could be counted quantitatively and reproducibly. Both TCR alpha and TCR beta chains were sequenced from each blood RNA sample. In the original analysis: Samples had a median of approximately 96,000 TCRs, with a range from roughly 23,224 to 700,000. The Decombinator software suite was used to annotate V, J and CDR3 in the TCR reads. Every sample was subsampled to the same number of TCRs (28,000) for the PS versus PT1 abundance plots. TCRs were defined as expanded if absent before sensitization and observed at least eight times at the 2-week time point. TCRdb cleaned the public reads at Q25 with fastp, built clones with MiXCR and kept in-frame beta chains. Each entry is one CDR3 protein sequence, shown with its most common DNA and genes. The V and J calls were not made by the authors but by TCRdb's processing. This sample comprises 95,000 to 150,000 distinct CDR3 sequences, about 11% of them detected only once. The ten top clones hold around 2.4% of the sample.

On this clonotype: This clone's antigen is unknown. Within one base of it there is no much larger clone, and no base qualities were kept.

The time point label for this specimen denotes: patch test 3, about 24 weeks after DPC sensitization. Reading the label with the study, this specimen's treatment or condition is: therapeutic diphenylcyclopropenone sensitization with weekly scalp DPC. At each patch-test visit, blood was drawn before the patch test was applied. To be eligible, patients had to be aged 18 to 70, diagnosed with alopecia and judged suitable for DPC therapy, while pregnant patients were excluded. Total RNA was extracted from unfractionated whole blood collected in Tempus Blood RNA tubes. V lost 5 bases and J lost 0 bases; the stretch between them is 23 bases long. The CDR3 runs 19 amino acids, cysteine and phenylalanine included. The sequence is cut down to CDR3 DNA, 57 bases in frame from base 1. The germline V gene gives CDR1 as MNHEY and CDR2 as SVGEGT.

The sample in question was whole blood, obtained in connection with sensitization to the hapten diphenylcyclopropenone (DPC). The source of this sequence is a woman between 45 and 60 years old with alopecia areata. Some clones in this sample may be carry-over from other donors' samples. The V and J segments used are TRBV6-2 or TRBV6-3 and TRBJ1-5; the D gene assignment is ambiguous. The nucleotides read TGTGCCAGCAGTCAGGCCATGGAGACGGGAGGGAATAGCAATCAGCCCCAGCATTTT. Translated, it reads CASSQAMETGGNSNQPQHF.